One and the same sample provided the 3 T cell receptor beta chains below, sequenced in a study of blood T cell repertoires in COVID-19. Using immunoSEQ multiplex PCR, the repertoire was profiled, and TCRdb retains in-frame clones only, with some absent. The sample holds tens of thousands of clones, approximately 80% seen once. Sequenced: peripheral blood. The receptor source for this set is a man aged 25 to 40 with COVID-19, enrolled during active disease.

V and J are TRBV28 and TRBJ1-5; TRBD1 agrees at 7 bases. The germline gives CDR1 MDHEN, CDR2 SYDVKM. Trimming cost V 7 bases and J 4 bases; bases outside gene matches: 10. The CDR3 loop spans 15 amino acids. As DNA, the CDR3 is TGTGCCAGCATTAACCCCGACAGGGCTAATCAGCCCCAGCATTTT. This codes for CASINPDRANQPQHF.

This clone appeared a few times. The V call is TRBV9, the J call TRBJ1-1; D may be TRBD1 (6 bases). The CDR3 sequence is 14 residues long. Germline V CDR1 and CDR2: SGDLS, YYNGEE. The V gene lost 7 bases and the J gene lost 2 bases, with 15 bases spanning the gap. The CDR3, as DNA: TGTGCCAGCGGCGAGGGACATCCTAACACTGAAGCTTTCTTT. It translates to CASGEGHPNTEAFF.

V gene TRBV10-1 combines with J gene TRBJ2-3; TRBD2 matches at 10 bases. Looked up from germline, CDR1 is WNHNN and CDR2 is SYGVQD (reference sequence). The V and J ends lost 3 bases and 4 bases, in that order; junction bases with no gene match: 7. This CDR3 is 16 amino acids long. The CDR3 is CASSDSGLAASDTQYF. As DNA, the CDR3 is TGCGCCAGCAGTGATTCAGGACTAGCGGCTTCAGATACGCAGTATTTT.